This TCR beta chain was retrieved from a study of T cells in Graves' hyperthyroidism and ophthalmopathy. As regards this clonotype: Its antigen is still unknown.

Regions amplified from RNA transcripts were the TCR beta CDR3 regions. Researchers ran a first-round RT-PCR on the TCR CDR3 using the HTBI primer set. Each CDR3 protein gets one entry after TCRdb re-called the multiplex PCR reads with MiXCR. Of more than 350,000 distinct CDR3 sequences in the sample, about 15% were seen once. Each diagnosis drew on symptoms, thyroxine, TRAb, thyroid ultrasound and orbital computed tomography findings. The CDR3 is 18 residues long. Germline CDR1 SGHTA, CDR2 FQGNSA. Trimming removed 2 bases from V and 4 bases from J; junction bases left unmatched: 10. Study results and caveats: Ophthalmopathy prediction by the model preceded onset by a median about 6 months. In the analysis, a 13 V-J model separated ophthalmopathy from stable hyperthyroidism.

The specimen was blood. The receptor was isolated from a woman aged 55 to 70 with Graves' ophthalmopathy. The V and J genes are TRBV7-2 and TRBJ2-2; 10 bases line up with TRBD2. The CDR3 coding sequence is TGTGCCAGCAGCTTAAAAGCGGGAGGGCCGACGCGCACCGGGGAGCTGTTTTTT. Its translation is CASSLKAGGPTRTGELFF.